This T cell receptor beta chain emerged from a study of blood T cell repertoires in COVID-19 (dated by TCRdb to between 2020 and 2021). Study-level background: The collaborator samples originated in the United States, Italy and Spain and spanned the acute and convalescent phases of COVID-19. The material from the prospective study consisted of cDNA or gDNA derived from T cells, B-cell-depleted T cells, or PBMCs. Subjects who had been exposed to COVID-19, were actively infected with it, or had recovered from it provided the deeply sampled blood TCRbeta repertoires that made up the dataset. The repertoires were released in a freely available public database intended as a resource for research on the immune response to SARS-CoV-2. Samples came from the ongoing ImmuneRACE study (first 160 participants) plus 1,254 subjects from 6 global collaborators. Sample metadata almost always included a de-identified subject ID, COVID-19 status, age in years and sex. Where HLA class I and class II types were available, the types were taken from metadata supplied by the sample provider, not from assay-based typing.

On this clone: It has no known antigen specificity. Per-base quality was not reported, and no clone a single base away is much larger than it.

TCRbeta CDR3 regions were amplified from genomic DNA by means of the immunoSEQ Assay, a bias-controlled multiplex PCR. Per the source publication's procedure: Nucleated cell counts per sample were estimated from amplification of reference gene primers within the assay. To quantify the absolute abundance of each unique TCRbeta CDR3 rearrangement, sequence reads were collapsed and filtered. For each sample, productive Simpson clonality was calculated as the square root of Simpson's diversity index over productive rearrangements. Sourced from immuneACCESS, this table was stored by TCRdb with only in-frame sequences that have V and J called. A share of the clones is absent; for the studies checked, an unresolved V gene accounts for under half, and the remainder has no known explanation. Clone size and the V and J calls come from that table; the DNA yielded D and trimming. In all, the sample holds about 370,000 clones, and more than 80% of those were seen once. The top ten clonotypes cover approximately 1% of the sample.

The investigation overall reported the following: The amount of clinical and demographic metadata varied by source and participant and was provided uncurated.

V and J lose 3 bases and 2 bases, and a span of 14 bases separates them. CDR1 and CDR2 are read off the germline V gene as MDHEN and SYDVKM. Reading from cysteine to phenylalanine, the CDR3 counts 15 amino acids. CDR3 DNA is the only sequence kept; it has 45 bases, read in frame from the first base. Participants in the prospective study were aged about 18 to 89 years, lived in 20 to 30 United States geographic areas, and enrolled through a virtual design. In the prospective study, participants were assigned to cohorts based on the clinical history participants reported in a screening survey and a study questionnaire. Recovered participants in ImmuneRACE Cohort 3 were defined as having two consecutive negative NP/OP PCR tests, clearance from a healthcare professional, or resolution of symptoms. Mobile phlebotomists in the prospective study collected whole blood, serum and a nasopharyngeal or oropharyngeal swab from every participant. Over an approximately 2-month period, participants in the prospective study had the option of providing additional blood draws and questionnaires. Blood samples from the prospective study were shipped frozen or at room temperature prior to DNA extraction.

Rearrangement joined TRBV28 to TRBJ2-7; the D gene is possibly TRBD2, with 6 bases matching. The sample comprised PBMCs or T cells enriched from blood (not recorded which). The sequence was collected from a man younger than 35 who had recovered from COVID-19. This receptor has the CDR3 CASSFGGTGTYEQYF. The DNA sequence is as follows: TGTGCCAGCAGTTTTGGGGGGACGGGGACCTACGAGCAGTACTTC.